These T cell receptor beta chains were read from a single sample in a study of T cells in Graves' hyperthyroidism and ophthalmopathy. A single record per CDR3 protein comes from TCRdb applying MiXCR to the multiplex PCR reads. Here the sample spans approximately 400,000 distinct CDR3 sequences, approximately 25% being singletons. Sample: blood. These receptors were taken from a man aged 50 to 59 with Graves' hyperthyroidism. CDR3s include the opening cysteine and the closing phenylalanine or tryptophan. A D gene is named only where the DNA matches it firmly. Not every row has a clone size; where given, it reads once, few, many or a size class.

d_gene	v_gene	j_gene	abundance	CDR3nt	CDR3aa
.	TRBV29-1	TRBJ1-1	.	TGCAGCGCGCTAGAGGTTGAAGCTTTCTTT	CSALEVEAFF
.	TRBV5-1	TRBJ2-5	.	TGCGCCAGCAGCTTCGGGACATCTCAAGAGACCCAGTACTTC	CASSFGTSQETQYF
TRBD1	TRBV28	TRBJ1-2	.	TGTGCCAGCAGTTACTCGGGGACAGGAGCCTTCTATGGCTACACCTTC	CASSYSGTGAFYGYTF
.	TRBV25-1	TRBJ1-2	few	TGTGCCAGCAGCGAAACCCATCGGACCTCCTATGGCTACACCTTC	CASSETHRTSYGYTF
TRBD2	TRBV7-2	TRBJ2-7	many	TGTGCCAGCAGGGAGACGGGAGGGCCCTACGAGCAGTACTTC	CASRETGGPYEQYF
TRBD2	TRBV12-5	TRBJ2-1	few	TGTGCTAGTGGACGGCAACTTAGCGGGAAATACAATGAGCAGTTCTTC	CASGRQLSGKYNEQFF
.	TRBV6-5	TRBJ2-7	few	TGTGCCAGCAGTTACGTTCGAGAGGTAGATAACTACGAGCAGTACTTC	CASSYVREVDNYEQYF
.	TRBV2	TRBJ2-1	.	TGTGCCAGCATCGAGGTCGTAAGGGGAAATGAGCAGTTCTTC	CASIEVVRGNEQFF
TRBD1	TRBV7-3	TRBJ2-2	.	TGTGCCAGCAGGGCCGGGACAGGGGGCACCGGGGAGCTGTTTTTT	CASRAGTGGTGELFF
.	TRBV5-1	TRBJ2-7	.	TGCGCCAGCAGCTTCGCCGGGGCTCCTCTTCCCTACGAGCAGTACTTC	CASSFAGAPLPYEQYF
.	TRBV5-1	TRBJ1-4	.	TGCGCCAGCAGCCTTGGCCAGGGAGGGGTTAATGAAAAACTGTTTTTT	CASSLGQGGVNEKLFF
TRBD1	TRBV2	TRBJ1-6	few	TGTGCCAGCAGTCGACAGGGGAATAATTCACCCCTCCACTTT	CASSRQGNNSPLHF
TRBD1	TRBV29-1	TRBJ1-2	.	TGCAGCGTTGAAGATCGGGACAGGAGAACGTATGGCTACACCTTC	CSVEDRDRRTYGYTF
.	TRBV7-3	TRBJ2-1	many	TGTGCCAGCAGTCGACTCCCTTCATCCTACAATGAGCAGTTCTTC	CASSRLPSSYNEQFF
.	TRBV28	TRBJ1-6	few	TGTGCCAGCAGTTTGGCCAGTTCACCCCTCCACTTT	CASSLASSPLHF
.	TRBV14	TRBJ2-5	many	TGTGCCAGCAGCCATGGTCTCCAAGAGACCCAGTACTTC	CASSHGLQETQYF
.	TRBV29-1	TRBJ1-2	.	TGCAGCGTTGAAGTCGCCTATGGCTACACCTTC	CSVEVAYGYTF
TRBD2	TRBV20-1	TRBJ2-5	.	TGCAGTGCTAGGGGACTAGCGGAGAAGGACGAGACCCAGTACTTC	CSARGLAEKDETQYF
.	TRBV4-1	TRBJ1-5	.	TGCGCCAGCAGCCAAGATCTAGGGGCGGGCCAGCCCCAGCATTTT	CASSQDLGAGQPQHF
TRBD2	TRBV28	TRBJ2-1	.	TGTGCCAGCAGTTCCCTGACTAGCGGGAAATACAATGAGCAGTTCTTC	CASSSLTSGKYNEQFF
TRBD1	TRBV20-1	TRBJ2-2	.	TGCAGTGCTAGACCGTCGGACAGGGTGAACACCGGGGAGCTGTTTTTT	CSARPSDRVNTGELFF
.	TRBV6-4	TRBJ2-3	.	TGTGCCAGCAGCCCTTCAATTAGCACAGATACGCAGTATTTT	CASSPSISTDTQYF
TRBD2	TRBV7-9	TRBJ2-6	.	TGTGCCAGCAGCTTAGCCGGGACTAGCGGGAGTCAACCTGGGGCCAACGTCCTGACTTTC	CASSLAGTSGSQPGANVLTF
.	TRBV5-1	TRBJ2-1	.	TGCGCCAGCAAGGTGGACCCGGTCTACAATGAGCAGTTCTTC	CASKVDPVYNEQFF
.	TRBV18	TRBJ2-2	few	TGTGCCAGCTCACAATGGGCCGCACAAGAGGGCACCGGGGAGCTGTTTTTT	CASSQWAAQEGTGELFF
.	TRBV7-3	TRBJ2-1	.	TGTGCCAGCAGCTTAGATGCAGCGGCGGCCCAGCGGACGTACAATGAGCAGTTCTTC	CASSLDAAAAQRTYNEQFF
TRBD1	TRBV4-3	TRBJ1-5	few	TGCGCCGGCAGCCACGTGGACAGGGATCAGCCCCAGCATTTT	CAGSHVDRDQPQHF
.	TRBV20-1	TRBJ2-5	many	TGCAGTGCTAGGACAGCAGGGGAGACCCAGTACTTC	CSARTAGETQYF
.	TRBV3-1	TRBJ2-7	many	TGTGCCAGCAGCCAAGCCGCCTACGAGCAGTACTTC	CASSQAAYEQYF